The rows below give T cell receptor beta chains drawn from one sample of a study of shared clonotypes between healthy human individuals. Profiling relied on immunoSEQ multiplex PCR, and the TCRdb table lists in-frame clones only, not all of them. The sample consists of 100,000 to 130,000 clones, about 71% of them appearing once. Specimen: memory CD8+ T cells sorted from blood. These receptor sequences come from a woman aged 25-40 years in good health. Each CDR3 is given without its conserved first and last residue.

V gene	J gene	CDR3 protein
TRBV9	TRBJ2-7	ASSVGGGSGEQY
TRBV19	TRBJ2-7	ASSMGISIRYEQY
TRBV9	TRBJ2-7	ASSAGTSGRVYEQY
TRBV13	TRBJ1-4	ASGGQGSRKLF
TRBV14	TRBJ1-3	ASSQNSGNTIY
TRBV28	TRBJ2-7	ASSVGTQHPYEQY
TRBV4-1	TRBJ1-2	ASSQTQEGYT
TRBV5-1	TRBJ2-3	ASSLGTSDTQY
TRBV29-1	TRBJ1-2	SVEDSYLHNGYT
TRBV11-1	TRBJ1-1	ASSENTEAF
TRBV19	TRBJ2-1	ASSNFYEQF
TRBV19	-	ASSQSTGFSPYEQY
TRBV9	TRBJ1-2	ASRGFGGNYGYT
TRBV6-6	TRBJ2-3	ASSYSNYGDTQY
TRBV15	TRBJ2-3	ATSRDYGGITDTQY
TRBV7-9	TRBJ2-1	ASSSLHNEQF
TRBV9	TRBJ1-1	ASSVVDSGTMNTEAF